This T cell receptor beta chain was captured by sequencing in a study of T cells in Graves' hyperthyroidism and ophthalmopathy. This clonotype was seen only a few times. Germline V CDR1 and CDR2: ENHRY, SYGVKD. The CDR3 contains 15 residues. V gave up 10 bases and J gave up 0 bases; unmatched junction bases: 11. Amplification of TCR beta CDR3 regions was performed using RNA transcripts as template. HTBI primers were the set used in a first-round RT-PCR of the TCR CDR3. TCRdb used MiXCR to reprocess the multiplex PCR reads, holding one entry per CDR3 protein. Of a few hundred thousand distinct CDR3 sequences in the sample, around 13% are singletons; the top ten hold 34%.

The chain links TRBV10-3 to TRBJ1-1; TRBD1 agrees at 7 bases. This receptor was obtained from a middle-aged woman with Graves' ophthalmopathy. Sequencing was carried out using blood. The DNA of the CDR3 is TGTGCCAGCCGCGCCGGGACAGTAATGAACACTGAAGCTTTCTTT. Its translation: CASRAGTVMNTEAFF.